This passage covers 24 T cell receptor beta chains from one sample sequenced in a study of T-cell reconstitution after alpha-beta-depleted transplantation in children. For TCRbeta, the library was prepared with unique molecular identifiers. TCRdb re-derived calls from the PCR reads in MiXCR, one entry per CDR3 protein. The sample includes around 440,000 distinct CDR3 sequences, about 11% of them seen just once. The sample here was PBMCs, taken before TCRalphabeta/CD19-depleted stem cell transplant. These TCRs come from a child aged 2-9 years with inherited bone marrow failure, due to receive a stem cell transplant.

This clonotype was picked up many times. The J gene is TRBJ2-2, the V gene TRBV20-1; D gene unclear. Deletions cut 4 bases from V and 2 bases from J, with 8 bases between. Germline V gene data show CDR1 as DFQATT and CDR2 as SNEGSKA (reference sequence). The length of the CDR3 is 13 residues. The CDR3 bases are TGCAGTGCTAATCCGGAAAACACCGGGGAGCTGTTTTTT. Translation: CSANPENTGELFF.

This clonotype was seen at least ten times. J is TRBJ1-3 and V is TRBV18; TRBD1 is a possible D gene (5 bases). This CDR3 has 16 residues. V gave up 8 bases and J gave up 0 bases, with 17 bases separating them. The germline gives CDR1 KGHSH, CDR2 LQKENI. Here the CDR3 reads CASENADSFSGNTIYF. DNA for the CDR3: TGTGCCAGCGAGAACGCCGACAGTTTCTCTGGAAACACCATATATTTT.

This clonotype was counted ten times or more. One end of the junction varies from germline; a read error may be responsible. The chain carries TRBV27 and TRBJ2-1; unclear D gene. The CDR3 runs to 13 residues. CDR1 MNHEY and CDR2 SMNVEV come from the germline V gene (reference sequence). The CDR3 region is CATSLSNLNEQFF. The CDR3 DNA reads TGTGCCACCAGTCTGAGTAATCTCAATGAGCAGTTCTTC.

This clonotype was seen ten or more times. V usage is TRBV29-1 and J usage is TRBJ2-3, with D perhaps TRBD2 (5 bases). CDR1 and CDR2 (germline): SQVTM, ANQGSEA. The germline V and J ends were trimmed by 3 bases and 2 bases, with 15 bases remaining between them. This CDR3 has 15 residues. The CDR3 sequence is CSVEGSVHLTDTQYF. Here the CDR3 DNA reads TGCAGCGTTGAGGGTAGCGTTCATCTCACAGATACGCAGTATTTT.

In this sample, this clonotype turned up many times. The chain recombines TRBV29-1 with TRBJ2-1; 12 nucleotides match TRBD2. Per germline, CDR1 SQVTM and CDR2 ANQGSEA. Germline trimming cut 4 bases from V and 8 bases from J; bases unmatched to any gene: 9. The CDR3 totals 15 residues. Written as DNA, the CDR3 is TGCAGCGTTGCCCGGCTAGCGGGAGGGCCTCATGAGCAGTTCTTC. It codes for CSVARLAGGPHEQFF.

This clonotype was counted at least ten times. The chain combines TRBV29-1 with TRBJ1-3, with TRBD1 identical over 8 bases. CDR1 is SQVTM and CDR2 is ANQGSEA in the germline V gene. This CDR3 region has 13 residues. V dropped 3 bases and J dropped 3; count of bases not matched to a gene: 1. CDR3 amino acids: CSVETGVGNTIYF. CDR3 coding DNA: TGCAGCGTTGAGACAGGGGTTGGAAACACCATATATTTT.

The gene calls are TRBV6-2 or TRBV6-3 and TRBJ1-6, with 9 bases aligning to TRBD1. The germline CDR1 and CDR2 sequences are MNHEY and SVGEGT. The CDR3 length is 15 residues. With V trimmed by 6 bases and J by 7 bases, 7 bases remained unmatched. CDR3 DNA: TGTGCCAGCAGGATGACAGGGGGATACAATTCACCCCTCCACTTT. Translation: CASRMTGGYNSPLHF.

In this sample, this clonotype turned up many times. The chain recombines TRBV11-2 with TRBJ2-1, with D unresolved. The CDR3 is 14 amino acids. Germline CDR1 SGHAT, CDR2 FQNNGV. V was trimmed by 1 base and J by 4 bases, leaving 8 bases between them. The CDR3 loop reads CASSLGDGYNEQFF. CDR3 in DNA: TGTGCCAGCAGCTTAGGAGACGGGTACAATGAGCAGTTCTTC.

This clonotype has just one count. A much larger clonotype is one base distant, so this may be a read error. This chain connects TRBV6-1 to TRBJ2-1, with D possibly matching TRBD2 (6 bases). CDR3 length: 16 residues. V dropped 8 bases and J dropped 6 bases, with 23 bases sitting between them. Germline lookup yields CDR1 MNHNS and CDR2 SASEGT. CDR3: CASDSGRRGLGNEQFF. The CDR3, as DNA: TGTGCCAGCGACAGCGGGCGAAGGGGTCTTGGCAATGAGCAGTTCTTC.

V usage is TRBV24-1 and J usage is TRBJ1-2; D is unresolved. Trimming removed 0 bases at V and 7 bases at J, with 11 bases between. The CDR3 spans 14 residues. Looked up from germline, CDR1 is KGHDR and CDR2 is SFDVKD. This CDR3 reads CATSDLSLQSGYTF. CDR3 in DNA: TGTGCCACCAGTGATTTGAGCTTGCAAAGTGGCTACACCTTC.

This clonotype was recorded at least ten times. V is TRBV21-1 and J is TRBJ1-5. TRBV21-1 is assigned pseudogene status. This CDR3 spans 16 amino acids. The CDR3 coding sequence is TGTGCCAGCAGCAAATCCGCAGGACTAGGCAATCAGCCCCAGCATTTT. Translated, it gives CASSKSAGLGNQPQHF.

The sample holds many counts of this clonotype. This chain links TRBV29-1 with TRBJ1-2; unclear D gene. V dropped 6 bases and J dropped 8 bases, with 7 bases sitting between them. CDR1 is SQVTM and CDR2 is ANQGSEA in the germline V gene. The CDR3 is 9 amino acids. In nucleotides, the CDR3 is TGCAGCGTAGTGTACGGCTACACCTTC. This sequence encodes CSVVYGYTF.

The sample holds many counts of this clonotype. This chain connects TRBV28 to TRBJ2-1; no clear D. The germline V and J ends were trimmed by 4 bases and 4 bases, with 8 bases remaining between them. Germline CDR1 reads MDHEN; CDR2 reads SYDVKM. CDR3 length: 13 amino acids. Here the CDR3 DNA reads TGTGCCAGCAGTTCCATCGGGTACAATGAGCAGTTCTTC. It codes for CASSSIGYNEQFF.

This clonotype has ten or more counts. This chain uses TRBV5-1 with TRBJ1-1; D unresolved. Germline-derived CDR1 and CDR2 are SGHRS and YFSETQ. CDR3 length: 14 residues. The germline V and J ends were trimmed by 4 bases and 2 bases, with 12 bases remaining between them. The CDR3 loop reads CASSPASTNTEAFF. CDR3 nucleotide sequence: TGCGCCAGCAGCCCAGCATCGACAAACACTGAAGCTTTCTTT.

The rearrangement links TRBV12-3 or TRBV12-4 to TRBJ2-7; 7 bases line up with TRBD1. The CDR3 is 14 residues long. J gave up 2 bases and V 6 bases, and 7 bases lay outside the gene matches. DNA of the CDR3: TGTGCCAGCAGCCCAGGGGGTAGCGCCTACGAGCAGTACTTC. It encodes CASSPGGSAYEQYF.

The chain has TRBV4-1 and TRBJ2-3; 12 bases are shared with TRBD2. Germline V CDR1 and CDR2: MGHRA, YSYEKL. The CDR3 extends over 14 amino acids. Trimming removed 2 bases from V and 8 bases from J; junction bases left unmatched: 2. This chain's CDR3 is CASSQLAGGRTQYF. The CDR3 DNA sequence: TGCGCCAGCAGCCAACTAGCGGGAGGGCGTACGCAGTATTTT.

This clonotype appeared a few times. This chain connects TRBV27 to TRBJ2-7, with 9 bases matching TRBD2. This CDR3 spans 15 amino acids. Germline assignment: CDR1 MNHEY and CDR2 SMNVEV (reference sequence). J gave up 2 bases and V 5 bases, and 7 bases lay outside the gene matches. This CDR3 reads CASSPLAGRTYEQYF. CDR3 DNA sequence: TGTGCCAGCAGTCCCCTAGCGGGGAGAACCTACGAGCAGTACTTC.

This clonotype was observed many times. This chain uses TRBV6-1 with TRBJ2-6; no clear D gene. The CDR3 consists of 16 residues. Germline V CDR1 and CDR2: MNHNS, SASEGT. V lost 0 bases, J lost 2 bases, and 8 bases lay in between. The CDR3 DNA reads as TGTGCCAGCAGTGAAGCGCTAGTTCCTGGGGCCAACGTCCTGACTTTC. This translates into CASSEALVPGANVLTF.

The chain has TRBV5-4 and TRBJ2-5; D not resolved. The V end was cut by 1 base, the J end by 3 bases, with 10 bases between. In germline, CDR1 is SGHNT, CDR2 YYREEE (reference sequence). This CDR3 region has 14 residues. In DNA, the CDR3 is TGTGCCAGCAGCTTGTTCACACTCGAAGAGACCCAGTACTTC. Amino acids: CASSLFTLEETQYF.

This clonotype was counted at least ten times. The rearrangement joins TRBV6-5 to TRBJ2-3; TRBD1 is a possible D gene (6 bases). This CDR3 is built from 14 residues. CDR1 is MNHEY and CDR2 is SVGAGI in the germline V gene. V was trimmed by 5 bases and J by 4 bases, leaving 13 bases between them. The CDR3 nucleotides are TGTGCCAGCAGTCCACCGGGACACCCAGATACGCAGTATTTT. It codes for CASSPPGHPDTQYF.

This clonotype was seen ten or more times. The chain is built from TRBV3-1 and TRBJ2-1; D not resolved. The CDR3 totals 14 residues. The V gene's germline CDR1 is LGHDT and CDR2 YNNKEL (reference sequence). The V and J ends lost 2 bases and 0 bases respectively, with 5 bases between them. CDR3 loop: CASSQLSSYNEQFF. As DNA, the CDR3 is TGTGCCAGCAGCCAACTAAGCTCCTACAATGAGCAGTTCTTC.

The sample holds a few counts of this clonotype. The chain has TRBV6-1 and TRBJ2-3; 8 bases align to TRBD1. Germline V gene lookup returns CDR1 MNHNS and CDR2 SASEGT. The CDR3 loop spans 14 amino acids. Unmatched junction bases numbered 6, after V lost 6 bases and J lost 4 bases. DNA of the CDR3: TGTGCCAGCAGGCCCCAGGGGGCGGCAGATACGCAGTATTTT. This translates into CASRPQGAADTQYF.

This clonotype was seen at least ten times. The genes are TRBV6-2 or TRBV6-3 and TRBJ1-2; tentatively, D is TRBD1 (5 bases). From germline, CDR1 is MNHEY and CDR2 SVGEGT. The CDR3 has 13 amino acids. V was trimmed by 7 bases and J by 9 bases, leaving 18 bases between them. CDR3 loop: CASTSYRDSSYTF. The CDR3 coding sequence is TGTGCCAGCACCTCCTACCGGGACTCCAGCTACACCTTC.

This clonotype showed up many times. The chain carries TRBV6-1 and TRBJ2-1, with a tentative D call TRBD1 (5 bases). The CDR3 covers 15 residues. Germline V gene sequence: CDR1 MNHNS, CDR2 SASEGT. Trimming took off 7 bases at V and 8 bases at J, with 21 bases between the two ends. In nucleotides, the CDR3 is TGTGCCAGCATGGCCCTGGCTAGGGGTTTTTATGAGCAGTTCTTC. Protein sequence: CASMALARGFYEQFF.